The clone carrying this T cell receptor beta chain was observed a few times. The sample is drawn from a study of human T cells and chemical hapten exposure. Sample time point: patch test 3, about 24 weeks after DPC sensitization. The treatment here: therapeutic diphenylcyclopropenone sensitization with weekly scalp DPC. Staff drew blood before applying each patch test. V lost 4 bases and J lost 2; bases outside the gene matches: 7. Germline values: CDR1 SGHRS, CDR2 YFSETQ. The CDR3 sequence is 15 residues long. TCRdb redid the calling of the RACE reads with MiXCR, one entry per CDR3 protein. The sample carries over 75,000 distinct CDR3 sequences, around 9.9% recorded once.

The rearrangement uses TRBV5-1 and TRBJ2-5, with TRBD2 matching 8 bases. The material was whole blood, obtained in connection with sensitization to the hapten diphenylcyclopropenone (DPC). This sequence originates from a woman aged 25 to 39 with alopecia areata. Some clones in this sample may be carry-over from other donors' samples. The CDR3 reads CASSRTSGTQETQYF. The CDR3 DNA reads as TGCGCCAGCAGCAGAACTAGCGGAACGCAAGAGACCCAGTACTTC.